The entry that follows covers one T cell receptor (beta chain) sequence. The data belong to a study of T-cell memory formation after mild COVID-19. The wider study: TCR clusters were largely donor specific.

Using its own MiXCR run on the 5' RACE reads, TCRdb lists one record per CDR3 protein. Of roughly 350,000 distinct CDR3 sequences in the sample, over 20% are singletons; the top ten hold approximately 13%. CDR1 and CDR2 (germline): DFQATT, SNEGSKA (reference sequence). The trim removed 5 bases at V and 0 bases at J, leaving 2 bases unmatched. There are 14 residues in the CDR3. Sequencing input: PBMCs or a T cell subset sorted from them (not recorded which). The source is an adult woman who had mild COVID-19 (a few samples of this study predate the infection). Cell type and time point are not known. The genes are TRBV20-1 and TRBJ2-4; 9 bases fit TRBD1. CDR3 in DNA: TGCAGTGCTGGGGACAGGGTAGCCAAAAACATTCAGTACTTC. Its protein is CSAGDRVAKNIQYF.